Following are 19 T cell receptor beta chains from one sample sequenced in a study of vaccination effects on CD4 cells after COVID-19. Scientists isolated CD4+ T cells after a roughly 10-day culture period ended. Vaccination of participants consisted of two doses of either the BNT162b2 or mRNA-1273 vaccine. Their cognate antigens are unknown. Profiled with immunoSEQ multiplex PCR; TCRdb holds only in-frame clones, not every one. Among tens of thousands of clones listed, 73% were seen once. Sample: CD4+ T cells from PBMCs cultured without peptide, taken after COVID-19 vaccination. The receptors come from a human donor who received a COVID-19 vaccine.

In this sample, this clone turned up once. The V and J genes are TRBV6-2 or TRBV6-3 and TRBJ2-6; the D gene could be TRBD1 or TRBD2 (5 bases each). V dropped 5 bases and J dropped 0 bases, with 14 bases sitting between them. The germline V gene encodes CDR1 MNHEY and CDR2 SVGEGT. The CDR3 length is 17 residues. This CDR3 reads CASSPRGRASGANVLTF. The CDR3 bases are TGTGCCAGCAGTCCGAGGGGCAGGGCCTCTGGGGCCAACGTCCTGACTTTC.

V and J are TRBV19 and TRBJ1-1, with TRBD1 identical over 11 bases. CDR1 LNHDA and CDR2 SQIVND come from the germline V gene (reference sequence). The CDR3 is made up of 15 amino acids. Unmatched junction bases numbered 6, after V lost 6 bases and J lost 3 bases. CDR3 in amino acids: CASRGDRGRDTEAFF. The CDR3 DNA follows: TGTGCCAGTAGGGGGGACAGGGGGAGAGACACTGAAGCTTTCTTT.

This clone was recorded once. CDR3 residues: CASSFRDRGPEGDTEAFF. The CDR3 DNA reads TGTGCCAGCAGCTTCCGGGACAGGGGGCCCGAAGGGGACACTGAAGCTTTCTTT. This chain connects TRBV7-2 to TRBJ1-1; 12 bases align to TRBD1. Looked up from germline, CDR1 is SGHTA and CDR2 is FQGNSA. The CDR3 runs 18 residues. The J segment lost 3 bases and the V segment lost 3 bases, leaving 11 bases of the junction unmatched.

The chain couples TRBV5-1 to TRBJ2-3, with 11 bases fitting TRBD2. Germline trimming cut 2 bases from V and 6 bases from J; bases unmatched to any gene: 2. The CDR3 extends over 14 amino acids. Germline CDR1 SGHRS, CDR2 YFSETQ. The chain's CDR3 is CASSFSGGEDTQYF. The CDR3 region has the DNA TGCGCCAGCAGCTTTAGCGGGGGGGAGGATACGCAGTATTTT.

The chain combines TRBV9 with TRBJ1-6; the D gene is possibly TRBD1 (6 bases). Germline CDR1 reads SGDLS; CDR2 reads YYNGEE. This CDR3 contains 16 residues. Trimming left V 3 bases short and J 6 bases short, with 16 bases between. The CDR3: CASSAGTHTSNSPLHF. In DNA form, the CDR3 reads TGTGCCAGCAGCGCGGGGACACACACTAGTAATTCACCCCTCCACTTT.

V gene TRBV13 combines with J gene TRBJ1-6; 9 nucleotides agree with TRBD1. This CDR3 spans 15 amino acids. The trim removed 5 bases at V and 5 bases at J, leaving 4 bases unmatched. Germline CDR1 is PRHDT and CDR2 is FYEKMQ (reference sequence). DNA of the CDR3: TGTGCCAGCAGCCCCAGACAGGGGGATAATTCACCCCTCCACTTT. This encodes CASSPRQGDNSPLHF. The whole variable domain, filled in from reference TRBV13 and TRBJ1-6, reads AAGVIQSPRHLIKEKRETATLKCYPIPRHDTVYWYQQGPGQDPQFLISFYEKMQSDKGSIPDRFSAQQFSDYHSELNMSSLELGDSALYFCASSPRQGDNSPLHFGNGTRLTVT.

The chain joins TRBV3-1 (or the pseudogene TRBV3-2) to TRBJ1-6; 12 bases fit TRBD1. Germline V gene data show CDR1 as LGHDT and CDR2 as YNNKEL (reference sequence). The CDR3 covers 14 residues. The junction had 2 bases not matched to a gene; V was cut back by 4 bases and J by 10 bases. The CDR3, as DNA: TGTGCCAGCAGCCGGGGACAGGGGGCCTCACCCCTCCACTTT. Translation: CASSRGQGASPLHF.

On this clone: Other DNA variants within this sample encode the same CDR3. The chain has TRBV9 and TRBJ1-3, with D hard to call. Trimming took 0 bases from V and 0 from J, leaving 4 bases between them. The CDR3 spans 14 residues. Looked up from germline, CDR1 is SGDLS and CDR2 is YYNGEE. As DNA, the CDR3 is TGTGCCAGCAGCGTAGGTTACTCTGGAAACACCATATATTTT. Translated, it gives CASSVGYSGNTIYF.

The rearrangement joins TRBV29-1 to TRBJ1-2, with a possible D match to TRBD1 (5 bases). The ends were cut back, 3 bases at V and 6 bases at J, with 14 bases in the middle. Germline V gene sequence: CDR1 SQVTM, CDR2 ANQGSEA. The CDR3 runs 13 residues. CDR3 sequence (DNA): TGCAGCGTTGACCCAGGGATCAGAAATGGCTACACCTTC. Its translation is CSVDPGIRNGYTF. Based on the CDR3 plus reference TRBV29-1 and TRBJ1-2, the full variable domain is SAVISQKPSRDICQRGTSLTIQCQVDSQVTMMFWYRQQPGQSLTLIATANQGSEATYESGFVIDKFPISRPNLTFSTLTVSNMSPEDSSIYLCSVDPGIRNGYTFGSGTRLTVV.

The chain recombines TRBV5-1 with TRBJ2-4; 8 nucleotides match TRBD2. The CDR3 has 18 residues. The V and J ends lost 0 bases and 5 bases, in that order; junction bases with no gene match: 13. CDR1 is SGHRS, CDR2 YFSETQ, per germline. The CDR3 protein is CASSLGQRAGGVENIQYF. The CDR3 region has the DNA TGCGCCAGCAGCTTGGGCCAACGGGCGGGGGGTGTCGAAAACATTCAGTACTTC.

The chain is built from TRBV19 and TRBJ1-3; 7 nucleotides agree with TRBD1. V dropped 5 bases and J dropped 2; count of bases not matched to a gene: 9. Germline lookup yields CDR1 LNHDA and CDR2 SQIVND (reference sequence). The CDR3 has 16 amino acids. CDR3: CASSFPGQTTGNTIYF. In DNA, the CDR3 is TGTGCCAGTAGTTTTCCGGGACAGACAACTGGAAACACCATATATTTT.

The chain links TRBV12-3 or TRBV12-4 to TRBJ1-1, with D unresolved. This CDR3 spans 13 amino acids. Trimming cost V 6 bases and J 5 bases, with 13 bases left between them. CDR3 bases: TGTGCCAGCAGCTTAACCGAAGTGACTGAAGCTTTCTTT. Translated, it gives CASSLTEVTEAFF.

The V gene is TRBV30, the J gene TRBJ1-1; D may be TRBD1 (6 bases). V was clipped by 4 bases and J by 4 bases, with 16 bases between them. This CDR3 has 14 residues. The germline CDR1 and CDR2 sequences are GTSNPN and SVGIG (reference sequence). The CDR3 region has the DNA TGTGCCTGGATGCAGGACAGCTGGGCCACTGAAGCTTTCTTT. This sequence encodes CAWMQDSWATEAFF.

This clone was seen only a few times. This chain's CDR3 is CASSITGFVEQFF. In DNA, the CDR3 is TGTGCCAGTAGTATTACAGGGTTCGTTGAGCAGTTCTTC. The J gene is TRBJ2-1, the V gene TRBV19, with a tentative D call TRBD1 (6 bases). CDR1 is LNHDA and CDR2 is SQIVND in the germline V gene (reference sequence). The V end was cut by 3 bases, the J end by 9 bases, with 12 bases between. The CDR3 spans 13 residues.

This clone was observed a handful of times. The gene calls are TRBV19 and TRBJ1-1; a possible D gene is TRBD1 (6 bases). The CDR3 has 14 amino acids. The V gene lost 6 bases and the J gene lost 4 bases, with 15 bases spanning the gap. Germline CDR1 is LNHDA and CDR2 is SQIVND (reference sequence). CDR3 nucleotide sequence: TGTGCCAGTAGAAGCAGGGGTTTGGGCACTGAAGCTTTCTTT. This translates into CASRSRGLGTEAFF.

This chain connects TRBV7-2 to TRBJ2-7; the match to TRBD1 covers 11 bases. V gave up 0 bases and J gave up 12 bases; unmatched junction bases: 10. The CDR3 extends over 15 amino acids. Germline lookup yields CDR1 SGHTA and CDR2 FQGNSA. The CDR3 here is CASSLARGQGAPLYV. Written as DNA, the CDR3 is TGTGCCAGCAGCTTAGCACGAGGACAGGGGGCTCCGCTGTACGTC.

The chain employs TRBV24-1 and TRBJ1-2; perhaps TRBD1 as D (5 bases). Trimming removed 4 bases from V and 6 bases from J, with 17 bases in between. CDR1 KGHDR and CDR2 SFDVKD come from the germline V gene. CDR3 length: 15 residues. CDR3 coding DNA: TGTGCCACCAGTGACCCCGATGGGTCCAGGGATGGCTACACCTTC. This gives the protein CATSDPDGSRDGYTF.

The genes are TRBV28 and TRBJ1-2; no definite D call. The CDR3 runs 12 residues. The V gene's germline CDR1 is MDHEN and CDR2 SYDVKM. Trimming left V 2 bases short and J 4 bases short, with 5 bases between. The CDR3 loop reads CASSLKGYGYTF. The CDR3 DNA reads TGTGCCAGCAGTTTAAAGGGCTATGGCTACACCTTC.

This clone was seen only a few times. The chain uses TRBV19 and TRBJ2-2; TRBD1 agrees at 8 bases. From germline, CDR1 is LNHDA and CDR2 SQIVND (reference sequence). V lost 7 bases and J lost 4; bases outside the gene matches: 5. This CDR3 contains 14 residues. The CDR3 DNA sequence: TGTGCCAGTAAAGGACAGGGTGTCACCGGGGAGCTGTTTTTT. Translation gives CASKGQGVTGELFF.